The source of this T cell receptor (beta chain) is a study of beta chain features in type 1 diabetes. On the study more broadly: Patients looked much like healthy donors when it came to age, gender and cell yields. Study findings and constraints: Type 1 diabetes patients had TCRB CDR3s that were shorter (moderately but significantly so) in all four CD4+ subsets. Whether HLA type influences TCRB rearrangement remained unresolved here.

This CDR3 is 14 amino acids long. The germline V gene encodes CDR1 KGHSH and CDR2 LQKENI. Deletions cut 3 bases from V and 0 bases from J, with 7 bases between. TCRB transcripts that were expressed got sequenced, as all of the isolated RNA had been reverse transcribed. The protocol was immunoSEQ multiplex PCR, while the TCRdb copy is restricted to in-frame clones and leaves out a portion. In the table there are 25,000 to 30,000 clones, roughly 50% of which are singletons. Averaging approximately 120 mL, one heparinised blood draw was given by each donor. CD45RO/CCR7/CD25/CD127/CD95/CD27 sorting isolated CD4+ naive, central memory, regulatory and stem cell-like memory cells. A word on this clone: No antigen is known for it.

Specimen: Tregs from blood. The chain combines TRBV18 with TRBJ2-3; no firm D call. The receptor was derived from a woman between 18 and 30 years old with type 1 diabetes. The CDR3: CASSPLESTDTQYF. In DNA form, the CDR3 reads TGTGCCAGCTCACCCCTCGAGAGCACAGATACGCAGTATTTT.